The source of this T cell receptor (beta chain) is a study of neoadjuvant anti-PD-1 for oral cavity cancer. The sample holds a few counts of this clone. Trimming pared 0 bases from V and 9 bases from J, leaving 15 bases between. CDR1 is SGHNT, CDR2 YENEEA, per germline. The CDR3 has 15 amino acids. TCRdb's copy holds only in-frame clones and misses some; the assay was immunoSEQ multiplex PCR. This sample has roughly 13,000 clones, with 60% to 75% found just once. The sequencing used PBMCs, collected before nivolumab (anti-PD-1) treatment. The sequence was collected from a person between 35 and 79 years old with oral cavity squamous cell carcinoma. The V and J genes are TRBV11-3 and TRBJ2-1, with D unresolved. The chain's CDR3 is CASSLEARHGIEQFF. In DNA form, the CDR3 reads TGTGCCAGCAGCTTAGAGGCCCGGCATGGGATTGAGCAGTTCTTC.